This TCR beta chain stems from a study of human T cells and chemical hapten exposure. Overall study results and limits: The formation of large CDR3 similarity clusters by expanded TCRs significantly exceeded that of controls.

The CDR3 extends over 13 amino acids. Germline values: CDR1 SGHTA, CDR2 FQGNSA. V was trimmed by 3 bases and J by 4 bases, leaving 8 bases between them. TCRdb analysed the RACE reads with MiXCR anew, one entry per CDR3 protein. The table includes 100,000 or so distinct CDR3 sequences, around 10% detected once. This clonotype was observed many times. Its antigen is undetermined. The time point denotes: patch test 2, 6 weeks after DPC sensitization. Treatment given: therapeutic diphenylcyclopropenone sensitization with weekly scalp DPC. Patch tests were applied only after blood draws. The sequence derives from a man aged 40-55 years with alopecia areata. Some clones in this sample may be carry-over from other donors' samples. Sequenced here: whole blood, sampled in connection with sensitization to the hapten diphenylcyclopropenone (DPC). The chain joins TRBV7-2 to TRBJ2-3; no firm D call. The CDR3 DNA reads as TGTGCCAGCAGCTTGGACGGATCAGATACGCAGTATTTT. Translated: CASSLDGSDTQYF.